A selection of T cell receptor beta chains follows, all from one sample in a study of graft-versus-host responses after intestinal transplantation. No antigen has been assigned to these receptors. Only in-frame clones appear in the TCRdb table, and some are missing; sequencing was by immunoSEQ multiplex PCR. The sample has about 94,000 clones, about 91% seen once. The material was unstimulated CD8+ T cells sorted from spleen or lymph node cells, obtained before intestinal transplant. Receptors were obtained from a human donor who received an intestinal transplant. CDR3s include the opening cysteine and the closing phenylalanine or tryptophan. The order of the fields is CDR3 length, V gene, J gene, CDR3 protein.

CDR3 length: 11; V gene: TRBV7-9; J gene: TRBJ2-7; CDR3 protein: CASSQGQEAYF
CDR3 length: 15; V gene: TRBV7-9; J gene: TRBJ1-2; CDR3 protein: CASSLVGQANYGYTF
CDR3 length: 16; V gene: TRBV27; J gene: TRBJ2-1; CDR3 protein: CASTLSTSGRADEQFF
CDR3 length: 13; V gene: TRBV19; J gene: TRBJ2-1; CDR3 protein: CATCPDRANEQFF
CDR3 length: 16; V gene: TRBV5-5; J gene: TRBJ2-1; CDR3 protein: CASSRSLAGASNEQFF
CDR3 length: 15; V gene: TRBV6-5; J gene: TRBJ1-1; CDR3 protein: CASSYQTGEYTEAFF
CDR3 length: 15; V gene: TRBV28; J gene: TRBJ1-5; CDR3 protein: CASSVGDSSNQPQHF
CDR3 length: 16; V gene: TRBV5-4; J gene: TRBJ1-2; CDR3 protein: CASSLGQGTTNYGYTF
CDR3 length: 14; V gene: TRBV27; J gene: TRBJ1-2; CDR3 protein: CASRTTGGAYGYTF
CDR3 length: 17; V gene: TRBV7-9; J gene: TRBJ2-7; CDR3 protein: CASSPFGLAGSSYEQYF
CDR3 length: 13; V gene: TRBV6-5; J gene: TRBJ2-7; CDR3 protein: CASSLGGGYEQYF
CDR3 length: 13; V gene: TRBV30; J gene: TRBJ2-3; CDR3 protein: CAWSVQNTDTQYF
CDR3 length: 15; V gene: TRBV5-5; J gene: TRBJ2-7; CDR3 protein: CASSGMGGASYEQYF
CDR3 length: 15; V gene: TRBV6-5; J gene: TRBJ2-7; CDR3 protein: CASSYSGLNTYEQYF
CDR3 length: 16; V gene: TRBV7-9; J gene: TRBJ1-2; CDR3 protein: CASSAGTGGNWYGYTF
CDR3 length: 15; V gene: TRBV9; J gene: TRBJ2-3; CDR3 protein: CASSVDRQGRDTQYF